The rows below give T cell receptor beta chains drawn from one sample of a study of T-cell memory formation after mild COVID-19. MiXCR was run by TCRdb on the 5' RACE reads, yielding one entry per CDR3 protein. The sample carries 300,000 or so distinct CDR3 sequences, roughly 15% recorded once. Sequencing was carried out using PBMCs or a T cell subset sorted from them (not recorded which). All receptors come from a young man who had mild COVID-19 (a few samples of this study predate the infection). Cell type and time point are not known. CDR3s include the opening cysteine and the closing phenylalanine or tryptophan. D genes are given only for firm matches. Clone size is stated in some rows and not others, as once, few, many or a class when expanded.

D gene,J gene,clone size,V gene,CDR3 protein,CDR3 DNA
-,TRBJ1-2,-,TRBV9,CASSVVGGVGYTF,TGTGCCAGCAGCGTAGTGGGAGGGGTTGGCTACACCTTC
-,TRBJ1-4,few,TRBV19,CASSIDPGAANEKLFF,TGTGCCAGTAGTATAGACCCTGGAGCCGCTAATGAAAAACTGTTTTTT
-,TRBJ1-2,few,TRBV20-1,CSAGTPNFYGYTF,TGCAGTGCCGGGACTCCGAATTTCTATGGCTACACCTTC
-,TRBJ2-5,few,TRBV11-3,CASSLRSGPGETQYF,TGTGCCAGCAGCTTACGCTCGGGCCCGGGGGAGACCCAGTACTTC
TRBD1,TRBJ1-1,many,TRBV4-1,CASSQGFPQGAVEAFF,TGCGCCAGCAGCCAAGGGTTCCCGCAGGGGGCGGTCGAAGCTTTCTTT
TRBD1,TRBJ1-2,-,TRBV5-1,CASSPEPGQAGHGYTF,TGCGCCAGCAGCCCGGAACCGGGACAGGCCGGCCATGGCTACACCTTC
-,TRBJ1-6,-,TRBV4-2,CASSPSDSPNSPLHF,TGTGCCAGCAGCCCATCGGACAGTCCTAATTCACCCCTCCACTTT
TRBD1,TRBJ1-4,-,TRBV10-3,CAIRQGGEKLFF,TGTGCCATCCGACAGGGAGGTGAAAAACTGTTTTTT
-,TRBJ1-2,many,TRBV7-9,CASSPTGSNYGYTF,TGTGCCAGCAGCCCGACAGGTTCGAACTATGGCTACACCTTC
-,TRBJ1-1,few,TRBV12-3/TRBV12-4,CASFSGIEAFF,TGTGCCAGTTTTTCAGGGATCGAAGCTTTCTTT